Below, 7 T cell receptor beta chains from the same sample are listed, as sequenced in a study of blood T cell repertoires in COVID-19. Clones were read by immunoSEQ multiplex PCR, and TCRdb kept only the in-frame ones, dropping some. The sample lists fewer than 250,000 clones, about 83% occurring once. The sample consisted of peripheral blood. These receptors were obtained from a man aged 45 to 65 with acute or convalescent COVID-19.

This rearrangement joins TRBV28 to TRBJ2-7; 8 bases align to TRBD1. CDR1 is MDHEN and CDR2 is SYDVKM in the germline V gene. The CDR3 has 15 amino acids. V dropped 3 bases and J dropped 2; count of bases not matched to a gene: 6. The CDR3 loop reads CASSFIQGVPYEQYF. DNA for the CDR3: TGTGCCAGCAGTTTTATACAGGGGGTTCCCTACGAGCAGTACTTC.

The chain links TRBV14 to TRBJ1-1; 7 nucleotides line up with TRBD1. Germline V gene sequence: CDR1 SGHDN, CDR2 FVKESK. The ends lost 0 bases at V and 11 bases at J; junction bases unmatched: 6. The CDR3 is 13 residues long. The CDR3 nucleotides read TGTGCCAGCAGCCAAGATAGGGGGCTAGGGGCTTTCTTT. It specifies CASSQDRGLGAFF.

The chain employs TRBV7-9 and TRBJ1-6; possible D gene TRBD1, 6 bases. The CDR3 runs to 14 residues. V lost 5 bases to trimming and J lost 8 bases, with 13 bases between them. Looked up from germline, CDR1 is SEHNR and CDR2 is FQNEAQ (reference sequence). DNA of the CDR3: TGTGCCAGCAGCCCAGGGGCTATCCATTCACCCCTCCACTTT. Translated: CASSPGAIHSPLHF.

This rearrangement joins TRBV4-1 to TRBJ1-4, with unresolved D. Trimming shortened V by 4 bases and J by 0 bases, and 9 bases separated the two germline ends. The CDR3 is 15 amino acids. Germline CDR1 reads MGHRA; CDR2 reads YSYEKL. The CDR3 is CASSPNTATNEKLFF. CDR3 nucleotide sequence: TGCGCCAGCAGCCCGAACACAGCAACTAATGAAAAACTGTTTTTT.

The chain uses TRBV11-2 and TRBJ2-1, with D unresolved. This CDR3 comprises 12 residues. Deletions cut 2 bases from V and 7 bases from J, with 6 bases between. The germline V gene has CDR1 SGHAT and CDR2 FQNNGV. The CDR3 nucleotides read TGTGCCAGCAGCTTAAGCCGTAATGAGCAGTTCTTC. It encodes CASSLSRNEQFF.

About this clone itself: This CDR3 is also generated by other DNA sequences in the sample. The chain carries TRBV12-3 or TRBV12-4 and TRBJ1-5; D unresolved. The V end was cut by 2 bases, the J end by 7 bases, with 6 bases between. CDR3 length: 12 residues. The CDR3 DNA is TGTGCCAGCAGTTTAAGCGACCAGCCCCAGCATTTT. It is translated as CASSLSDQPQHF.

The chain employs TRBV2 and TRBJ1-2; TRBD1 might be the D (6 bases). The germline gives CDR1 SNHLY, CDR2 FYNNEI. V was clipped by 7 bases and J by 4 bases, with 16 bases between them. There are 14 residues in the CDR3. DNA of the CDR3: TGTGCCAGCAACCTCCGGGACACAACCTATGGCTACACCTTC. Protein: CASNLRDTTYGYTF.